These 20 T cell receptor beta chains were all obtained from the same sample, sequenced in a study of blood T cell repertoires in COVID-19. Using immunoSEQ multiplex PCR, the repertoire was profiled, and TCRdb retains in-frame clones only, with some absent. The sample has 50,000 to 70,000 clones, approximately 91% seen once. Material: peripheral blood. The receptors were gathered from a man aged 55 to 69 with acute or convalescent COVID-19.

The rearrangement links TRBV10-3 to TRBJ1-3; TRBD1 agrees at 9 bases. CDR1 and CDR2 (germline): ENHRY, SYGVKD. Losses at the gene ends were 8 bases for V and 3 bases for J; bases not matched to a gene: 5. The CDR3 runs to 14 residues. The CDR3 nucleotides are TGTGCCATCGGCTGGACAGGGGATGGAAACACCATATATTTT. This encodes CAIGWTGDGNTIYF.

The chain links TRBV7-2 to TRBJ2-5; TRBD2 agrees at 9 bases. The germline CDR1 and CDR2 sequences are SGHTA and FQGNSA. Trimming cost V 5 bases and J 5 bases; bases outside gene matches: 18. The CDR3 spans 18 residues. CDR3 bases: TGTGCCAGCAGCGTCGATGGGACTAGCCGGATGTTAAGGGAGACCCAGTACTTC. Amino acid sequence: CASSVDGTSRMLRETQYF.

The V and J genes are TRBV6-5 and TRBJ1-1; D is possibly TRBD1 (6 bases). The CDR3 sequence is 13 residues long. Trimming took off 7 bases at V and 1 base at J, with 10 bases between the two ends. Germline V gives CDR1 MNHEY, CDR2 SVGAGI. CDR3 sequence reads: CASTGHRNTEAFF. The CDR3, as DNA: TGTGCCAGCACGGGACATCGGAACACTGAAGCTTTCTTT.

V is TRBV18 and J is TRBJ2-7; D possibly corresponds to TRBD1 (5 bases). The CDR3 is made up of 17 amino acids. The V gene's germline CDR1 is KGHSH and CDR2 LQKENI. Trimming shortened V by 4 bases and J by 4 bases, and 23 bases separated the two germline ends. The CDR3 coding sequence is TGTGCCAGCTCACGGGAACAGGCTCACCAGGGTGGATACGAGCAGTACTTC. Translated, it gives CASSREQAHQGGYEQYF.

The chain combines TRBV11-3 with TRBJ2-3; TRBD2 matches at 8 bases. CDR3 length: 18 residues. With 0 bases clipped from V and 1 base from J, the junction kept 9 bases outside the gene matches. Germline values: CDR1 SGHNT, CDR2 YENEEA. This CDR3 reads CASSLDLWLAGRTDTQYF. The CDR3 DNA sequence: TGTGCCAGCAGCTTAGATCTTTGGCTAGCGGGCCGCACAGATACGCAGTATTTT. Together with reference TRBV11-3 and TRBJ2-3, the CDR3 gives the full variable domain: EAGVVQSPRYKIIEKKQPVAFWCNPISGHNTLYWYLQNLGQGPELLIRYENEEAVDDSQLPKDRFSAERLKGVDSTLKIQPAELGDSAVYLCASSLDLWLAGRTDTQYFGPGTRLTVL.

The chain uses TRBV6-1 and TRBJ1-5, with 7 bases lining up with TRBD1. The CDR3 loop spans 14 amino acids. Germline loops: CDR1 MNHNS, CDR2 SASEGT. The V segment lost 2 bases and the J segment 6 bases; nucleotides outside the gene matches: 4. CDR3 sequence reads: CASSEQDRSQPQHF. The CDR3 DNA follows: TGTGCCAGCAGTGAACAGGACAGGAGTCAGCCCCAGCATTTT.

DNA for the CDR3: TGTGCCACCAGTGATTTTGGGCAGGGGTCGGGTGAGCAGTACTTC. Its protein is CATSDFGQGSGEQYF. The V gene is TRBV24-1, the J gene TRBJ2-7; D is possibly TRBD1 (6 bases). CDR1 and CDR2 from the germline V gene are KGHDR and SFDVKD. The CDR3 contains 15 residues. The V and J ends lost 1 base and 7 bases respectively, with 16 bases between them.

The V gene is TRBV21-1, the J gene TRBJ1-1; TRBD1, the table's D call, lacks a check against the DNA. TRBV21-1 has pseudogene status. This CDR3 contains 14 residues. The CDR3 region is CASSPGQANTEAFF. The DNA of the CDR3 is TGTGCCAGCAGTCCGGGACAGGCGAACACTGAAGCTTTCTTT.

V usage is TRBV5-8 and J usage is TRBJ1-4; TRBD1 aligns across 11 bases. From germline, CDR1 is SGHTS and CDR2 YDEGEE. The V segment lost 4 bases and the J segment 4 bases; nucleotides outside the gene matches: 9. CDR3 length: 17 residues. CDR3 bases: TGTGCCAGCAGCATCGGGACAGGGGGGTCCGGTAATGAAAAACTGTTTTTT. This codes for CASSIGTGGSGNEKLFF.

V is TRBV28 and J is TRBJ1-3, with 8 bases fitting TRBD1. Per germline, CDR1 MDHEN and CDR2 SYDVKM. This CDR3 has 13 residues. The trim removed 4 bases at V and 7 bases at J, leaving 3 bases unmatched. This CDR3 is CASSSWTGNTIYF. The CDR3 DNA is TGTGCCAGCAGTTCCTGGACAGGGAACACCATATATTTT. The full variable domain, with the rest looked up from reference TRBV28 and TRBJ1-3, is DVKVTQSSRYLVKRTGEKVFLECVQDMDHENMFWYRQDPGLGLRLIYFSYDVKMKEKGDIPEGYSVSREKKERFSLILESASTNQTSMYLCASSSWTGNTIYFGEGSWLTVV.

The chain recombines TRBV29-1 with TRBJ1-4; D possibly corresponds to TRBD1 (6 bases). CDR1 is SQVTM, CDR2 ANQGSEA, per germline. This CDR3 region has 14 residues. The V gene lost 6 bases and the J gene lost 4 bases, with 15 bases spanning the gap. The CDR3 coding sequence is TGCAGCGTGGGGAGGGGGGGCGATAATGAAAAACTGTTTTTT. Protein sequence: CSVGRGGDNEKLFF.

This chain joins TRBV4-3 and TRBJ2-2; weak D call: TRBD2 (6 bases). The CDR3 loop spans 17 amino acids. The germline gives CDR1 LGHNA, CDR2 YSLEER. Trimming removed 1 base at V and 6 bases at J, with 18 bases between. CDR3 protein: CASSQVYTGTGAGELFF. DNA for the CDR3: TGCGCCAGCAGCCAAGTTTACACCGGGACGGGGGCCGGGGAGCTGTTTTTT.

The V and J genes are TRBV6-2 or TRBV6-3 and TRBJ1-1; 10 positions match TRBD1. The CDR3 runs to 18 residues. Germline CDR1 MNHEY, CDR2 SVGEGT. Trimming cost V 1 base and J 5 bases; bases outside gene matches: 13. In DNA form, the CDR3 reads TGTGCCAGCAGTTACTTGGCATTTGGTGGGACAGGGGTTACTGAAGCTTTCTTT. This codes for CASSYLAFGGTGVTEAFF.

J is TRBJ2-5 and V is TRBV19; tentatively, D is TRBD2 (5 bases). This CDR3 is 15 amino acids long. Germline CDR1 is LNHDA and CDR2 is SQIVND (reference sequence). The V end was cut by 6 bases, the J end by 1 base, with 15 bases between. This chain's CDR3 is CASRPADLIQETQYF. The CDR3 nucleotides read TGTGCCAGTAGACCAGCGGATCTTATCCAAGAGACCCAGTACTTC.

This chain links TRBV5-4 with TRBJ2-1, with D perhaps TRBD1 (6 bases). CDR3 length: 13 amino acids. The V end lost 4 bases, the J end lost 8 bases, and 13 bases lay between the germline ends. Per the germline V gene, CDR1 is SGHNT and CDR2 is YYREEE (reference sequence). The CDR3: CASSLLQGDEQFF. The CDR3 DNA reads TGTGCCAGCAGCCTCCTACAGGGTGATGAGCAGTTCTTC.

The chain is built from TRBV18 and TRBJ2-3; perhaps TRBD1 as D (6 bases). The germline V gene encodes CDR1 KGHSH and CDR2 LQKENI. Trimming took off 3 bases at V and 1 base at J, with 14 bases between the two ends. The CDR3 totals 16 residues. CDR3 sequence (DNA): TGTGCCAGCTCACCGGGGGACACTCTAGGCACAGATACGCAGTATTTT. This encodes CASSPGDTLGTDTQYF.

This chain uses TRBV7-2 with TRBJ2-3, with 11 bases fitting TRBD2. In germline, CDR1 is SGHTA, CDR2 FQGNSA. CDR3 length equals 17 residues. V lost 1 base to trimming and J lost 3 bases; unmatched junction nucleotides: 6. CDR3 in amino acids: CASSLDLAGGRTDTQYF. DNA for the CDR3: TGTGCCAGCAGCTTAGATCTAGCGGGAGGTAGGACAGATACGCAGTATTTT.

The chain combines TRBV7-2 with TRBJ1-5, with 7 bases fitting TRBD1. V gave up 5 bases and J gave up 4 bases; unmatched junction bases: 14. Germline V lookup: CDR1 SGHTA, CDR2 FQGNSA. The CDR3 contains 17 residues. DNA for the CDR3: TGTGCCAGCAGCCAAAGGGGGCGTGCAGGGGAGAATCAGCCCCAGCATTTT. This translates into CASSQRGRAGENQPQHF.

CDR3 sequence reads: CASSGVLGVPGELFF. CDR3 coding DNA: TGTGCCAGCAGCGGCGTCTTAGGGGTTCCCGGGGAGCTGTTTTTT. The J gene is TRBJ2-2, the V gene TRBV5-5; TRBD1 might be the D (5 bases). The length of the CDR3 is 15 residues. V lost 4 bases, J lost 6 bases, and 16 bases lay in between. Germline CDR1 is SGHKS and CDR2 is YYEKEE (reference sequence).

V is TRBV4-1 and J is TRBJ2-7, with D maybe TRBD2 (6 bases). CDR3 length equals 12 residues. V gave up 1 base and J gave up 5 bases, with 6 bases separating them. Germline V lookup: CDR1 MGHRA, CDR2 YSYEKL. This CDR3 reads CASSQGGDEQYF. The CDR3 DNA sequence: TGCGCCAGCAGCCAAGGGGGGGACGAGCAGTACTTC.